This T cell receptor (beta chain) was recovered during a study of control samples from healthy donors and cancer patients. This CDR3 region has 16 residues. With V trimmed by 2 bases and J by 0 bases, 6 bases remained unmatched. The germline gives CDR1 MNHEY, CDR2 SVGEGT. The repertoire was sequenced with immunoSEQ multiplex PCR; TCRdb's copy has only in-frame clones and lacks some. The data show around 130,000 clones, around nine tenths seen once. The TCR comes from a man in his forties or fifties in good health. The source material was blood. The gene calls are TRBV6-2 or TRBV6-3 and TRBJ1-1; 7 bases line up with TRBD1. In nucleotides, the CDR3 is TGTGCCAGCAGTTACCCCATGACAGGGCTGAACACTGAAGCTTTCTTT. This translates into CASSYPMTGLNTEAFF.